A selection of T cell receptor beta chains follows, all from one sample in a study of vaccination and CD4 T cells after COVID-19. The antigens of these receptors remain unknown. MiXCR was run by TCRdb on the PCR reads, yielding one entry per CDR3 protein. The repertoire includes roughly 12,000 distinct CDR3 sequences, roughly 50% of them detected once, and over 12% sits in the top ten. The sequenced sample was CD4+ T cells from blood, cultured in vitro. The source is a human donor who had recovered from COVID-19. The CDR3 runs from the conserved cysteine through the conserved F or W. Fields, in order: D gene, clone size, J gene, V gene, CDR3 DNA, CDR3 protein. A D gene is named only where the DNA matches it firmly. Not every row has a clone size; where given, it reads once, few, many or a size class.

TRBD1	-	TRBJ2-2	TRBV4-1	TGCGCCAGCTCAACGGGACAGGGGGCGCCTAACACCGGGGAGCTGTTTTTT	CASSTGQGAPNTGELFF
-	-	TRBJ2-3	TRBV5-1	TGCGCCAGCAGCTTGGCCGCGGGGGCGGTGGATACGCAGTATTTT	CASSLAAGAVDTQYF
-	-	TRBJ2-5	TRBV20-1	TGCAGTGCTAGATCGGCTGGGCGGCCCCAAGAGACCCAGTACTTC	CSARSAGRPQETQYF
TRBD2	-	TRBJ2-3	TRBV6-2/TRBV6-3	TGTGCCAGCAGTTACTTGGCGGGAGAGGGCACAGATACGCAGTATTTT	CASSYLAGEGTDTQYF
TRBD1	-	TRBJ1-1	TRBV19	TGTGCCAGTAGTATTGGGAGGCGCGGACAGGGGGTCACTGAAGCTTTCTTT	CASSIGRRGQGVTEAFF
-	-	TRBJ1-1	TRBV18	TGTGCCAGCTCACAACAGGTCCTGAACACTGAAGCTTTCTTT	CASSQQVLNTEAFF
TRBD2	hyperexpanded	TRBJ2-7	TRBV20-1	TGCAGTGCTGGACTCCCACTAGCGGACCACTACGAGCAGTACTTC	CSAGLPLADHYEQYF
TRBD1	-	TRBJ1-3	TRBV19	TGTGCCAGTAGTATTGAGGGGGCTTCTGGAAACACCATATATTTT	CASSIEGASGNTIYF
TRBD2	-	TRBJ2-7	TRBV2	TGTGCCAGCAGTGTTGAAGGACTAGCGATCAACGAGCAGTACTTC	CASSVEGLAINEQYF
TRBD2	-	TRBJ2-3	TRBV20-1	TGCAGTGCTAGAGACGGTAGCGGGAGCTTCGATACGCAGTATTTT	CSARDGSGSFDTQYF
-	-	TRBJ2-7	TRBV11-2	TGTGCCAGCAGCTCTACAGGGGGGGGCTCCTACGAGCAGTACTTC	CASSSTGGGSYEQYF
TRBD1	-	TRBJ1-2	TRBV6-1	TGTGCCAGCAGTCCGGGACAGGGACTCGGGGATGGCTACACCTTC	CASSPGQGLGDGYTF
-	few	TRBJ2-7	TRBV7-8	TGTGCCAGCAGCTTACGACAGCAGAGCTCCTACGAGCAGTACTTC	CASSLRQQSSYEQYF
TRBD2	-	TRBJ2-7	TRBV19	TGTGCCAGTAGTAACGAGCGGGATAGCGAGCAGTACTTC	CASSNERDSEQYF
-	-	TRBJ2-3	TRBV2	TGTGCCAGCAGAGCCGGGAGAGGTAGAGATACGCAGTATTTT	CASRAGRGRDTQYF
TRBD2	few	TRBJ2-3	TRBV19	TGTGCCAGTAGGACTAGCGGGAGCACAGATACGCAGTATTTT	CASRTSGSTDTQYF
-	-	TRBJ2-6	TRBV15	TGTGCCACCAGCAGCCAGGTTCCCTCTGGGGCCAACGTCCTGACTTTC	CATSSQVPSGANVLTF
-	-	TRBJ1-2	TRBV20-1	TGCAGTGCTAGTGGGCCGGGACGAATACAAGCTAACTATGGCTACACCTTC	CSASGPGRIQANYGYTF
-	-	TRBJ2-3	TRBV5-4	TGTGCCAGCAGCTCCCAGGGGCCCACAGATACGCAGTATTTT	CASSSQGPTDTQYF
-	-	TRBJ1-1	TRBV12-3/TRBV12-4	TGTGCCAGCAGTTTTCCAAATTCGAACACTGAAGCTTTCTTT	CASSFPNSNTEAFF
TRBD1	-	TRBJ1-4	TRBV28	TGTGCCAGCAGTTTATCAGGGACAGGTGAAAAACTGCTTTTT	CASSLSGTGEKLLF
-	-	TRBJ2-3	TRBV20-1	TGCAGTGCCCCAGTGGGAGCAGATACGCAGTATTTT	CSAPVGADTQYF
TRBD2	-	TRBJ2-1	TRBV6-5	TGTGCCAGCAGTTACTCCAGTGCAGGGAATAGCGGGAGTAACGAGCAGTTCTTC	CASSYSSAGNSGSNEQFF
TRBD2	-	TRBJ2-1	TRBV11-1	TGTGCCAGCAGCTCTAGCGGGAGGGCCTCCTACAATGAGCAGTTCTTC	CASSSSGRASYNEQFF